Listed below are T cell receptor beta chains from one sample, sequenced in a study of T-cell reconstitution after alpha-beta-depleted transplantation in children. TCRdb reprocessed the PCR reads with MiXCR, giving one entry per CDR3 protein. This repertoire shows 150,000 to 200,000 distinct CDR3 sequences, 6.3% found once; its top ten account for just over 4.5%. Sequencing used PBMCs, obtained before TCRalphabeta/CD19-depleted stem cell transplant. The source is a girl less than two years old with combined immunodeficiency, due to receive a stem cell transplant. The CDR3 runs from the conserved cysteine through the conserved F or W. The order of the fields is V gene, clone size, J gene, D gene, CDR3 protein, CDR3 DNA. A D gene is named only where the DNA matches it firmly. The size entry is marked missing in some rows and otherwise reads once, few, many or a size class.

v_call: TRBV12-5
clone_size: many
j_call: TRBJ2-5
d_call: .
cdr3_aa: CASGLFGDRQTQYF
cdr3_nt: TGTGCTAGTGGTTTGTTCGGGGACCGACAGACCCAGTACTTC

v_call: TRBV12-3/TRBV12-4
clone_size: many
j_call: TRBJ2-4
d_call: TRBD2
cdr3_aa: CASISSGDKNIQYF
cdr3_nt: TGTGCCAGCATCTCTAGCGGCGACAAAAACATTCAGTACTTC

v_call: TRBV28
clone_size: many
j_call: TRBJ2-7
d_call: TRBD2
cdr3_aa: CASSLTTSGTYEQYF
cdr3_nt: TGTGCCAGCAGTTTAACGACTAGCGGGACGTACGAGCAGTACTTC

v_call: TRBV29-1
clone_size: many
j_call: TRBJ2-1
d_call: TRBD2
cdr3_aa: CSVEGRRGYNEQFF
cdr3_nt: TGCAGCGTTGAGGGTCGGCGGGGGTATAATGAGCAGTTCTTC

v_call: TRBV7-2
clone_size: many
j_call: TRBJ2-2
d_call: .
cdr3_aa: CASSSVGSGNTGELFF
cdr3_nt: TGTGCCAGCAGCTCGGTAGGGAGCGGCAACACCGGGGAGCTGTTTTTT

v_call: TRBV9
clone_size: many
j_call: TRBJ1-1
d_call: .
cdr3_aa: CASSARSLDTEAFF
cdr3_nt: TGTGCCAGCAGCGCCAGAAGTTTGGACACTGAAGCTTTCTTT

v_call: TRBV4-1
clone_size: many
j_call: TRBJ2-3
d_call: TRBD2
cdr3_aa: CASSQQPTLAGGLNTQYF
cdr3_nt: TGCGCCAGCAGCCAGCAACCAACCCTAGCGGGGGGGCTTAATACGCAGTATTTT

v_call: TRBV29-1
clone_size: many
j_call: TRBJ2-5
d_call: TRBD2
cdr3_aa: CSVELQGTSGEETQYF
cdr3_nt: TGCAGCGTTGAACTCCAAGGGACTAGCGGGGAAGAGACCCAGTACTTC

v_call: TRBV4-3
clone_size: many
j_call: TRBJ2-2
d_call: .
cdr3_aa: CASSQDRGVGTGELFF
cdr3_nt: TGCGCCAGCAGCCAAGATCGAGGGGTAGGAACCGGGGAGCTGTTTTTT

v_call: TRBV13
clone_size: many
j_call: TRBJ2-5
d_call: .
cdr3_aa: CASSLLPGRETQYF
cdr3_nt: TGTGCCAGCAGCTTACTTCCGGGACGCGAGACCCAGTACTTC

v_call: TRBV5-8
clone_size: many
j_call: TRBJ2-1
d_call: .
cdr3_aa: CASSLDSRSSYNEQFF
cdr3_nt: TGTGCCAGCAGCTTGGACAGCAGAAGCTCCTACAATGAGCAGTTCTTC

v_call: TRBV19
clone_size: .
j_call: TRBJ2-3
d_call: TRBD2
cdr3_aa: CASRTSGSTDTQYF
cdr3_nt: TGTGCCAGTCGGACTAGCGGGAGCACAGATACGCAGTATTTT

v_call: TRBV12-3/TRBV12-4
clone_size: many
j_call: TRBJ1-5
d_call: .
cdr3_aa: CASSVLGSNQPQHF
cdr3_nt: TGTGCCAGCAGTGTGTTGGGTAGCAATCAGCCCCAGCATTTT

v_call: TRBV7-9
clone_size: many
j_call: TRBJ1-5
d_call: .
cdr3_aa: CASSLGGVGNQPQHF
cdr3_nt: TGTGCCAGCAGCTTAGGCGGGGTAGGCAATCAGCCCCAGCATTTT

v_call: TRBV6-2/TRBV6-3
clone_size: many
j_call: TRBJ2-4
d_call: .
cdr3_aa: CASSGAGSPNIQYF
cdr3_nt: TGTGCCAGCAGTGGGGCCGGGTCACCAAACATTCAGTACTTC

v_call: TRBV5-1
clone_size: many
j_call: TRBJ2-3
d_call: TRBD2
cdr3_aa: CASSPIVIAGADTQYF
cdr3_nt: TGCGCCAGCAGCCCCATCGTGATAGCGGGAGCAGATACGCAGTATTTT

v_call: TRBV4-3
clone_size: many
j_call: TRBJ2-1
d_call: TRBD2
cdr3_aa: CASSQGLGLAGGNEQFF
cdr3_nt: TGCGCCAGCAGCCAAGGGCTAGGACTAGCGGGAGGTAATGAGCAGTTCTTC

v_call: TRBV4-2
clone_size: many
j_call: TRBJ2-1
d_call: .
cdr3_aa: CASSQDTGTYEQFF
cdr3_nt: TGTGCCAGCAGCCAAGATACGGGTACCTATGAGCAGTTCTTC

v_call: TRBV29-1
clone_size: many
j_call: TRBJ2-5
d_call: .
cdr3_aa: CSVEGSTEFLHQETQYF
cdr3_nt: TGCAGCGTTGAAGGGAGTACGGAGTTCCTCCACCAAGAGACCCAGTACTTC

v_call: TRBV20-1
clone_size: many
j_call: TRBJ2-1
d_call: .
cdr3_aa: CSARLGALYNEQFF
cdr3_nt: TGCAGTGCCCGGCTAGGGGCCCTCTACAATGAGCAGTTCTTC

v_call: TRBV20-1
clone_size: few
j_call: TRBJ2-2
d_call: .
cdr3_aa: CSVGPVNTGELFF
cdr3_nt: TGCAGTGTGGGGCCGGTAAACACCGGGGAGCTGTTTTTT

v_call: TRBV5-1
clone_size: many
j_call: TRBJ1-1
d_call: .
cdr3_aa: CASSLAIETAPHTEAFF
cdr3_nt: TGCGCCAGCAGCTTGGCCATAGAGACAGCCCCGCACACTGAAGCTTTCTTT

v_call: TRBV7-2
clone_size: many
j_call: TRBJ1-1
d_call: TRBD1
cdr3_aa: CASSYGTGGNTEAFF
cdr3_nt: TGTGCCAGCAGCTACGGGACAGGGGGGAACACTGAAGCTTTCTTT

v_call: TRBV20-1
clone_size: many
j_call: TRBJ2-1
d_call: .
cdr3_aa: CSARDGAGLDEQFF
cdr3_nt: TGCAGTGCTAGAGATGGGGCAGGGTTGGATGAGCAGTTCTTC

v_call: TRBV6-4
clone_size: few
j_call: TRBJ1-1
d_call: .
cdr3_aa: CASTTGRTQYEMNTEAFF
cdr3_nt: TGTGCCAGCACAACTGGGAGGACCCAGTATGAAATGAACACTGAAGCTTTCTTT

v_call: TRBV20-1
clone_size: few
j_call: TRBJ2-7
d_call: .
cdr3_aa: CSALEGGRAEQYF
cdr3_nt: TGCAGCGCCCTTGAGGGGGGTCGCGCCGAGCAGTACTTC

v_call: TRBV29-1
clone_size: many
j_call: TRBJ2-1
d_call: .
cdr3_aa: CSVEGSEVEQFF
cdr3_nt: TGCAGCGTTGAAGGCTCTGAGGTTGAGCAGTTCTTC

v_call: TRBV12-3/TRBV12-4
clone_size: few
j_call: TRBJ2-7
d_call: .
cdr3_aa: CASSLGLLGEQYF
cdr3_nt: TGTGCCAGCAGCCTGGGACTCCTTGGAGAGCAGTACTTC

v_call: TRBV4-3
clone_size: many
j_call: TRBJ2-4
d_call: TRBD1
cdr3_aa: CASSQETGTIQYF
cdr3_nt: TGCGCCAGCAGCCAAGAGACAGGGACCATTCAGTACTTC

v_call: TRBV5-1
clone_size: many
j_call: TRBJ2-1
d_call: .
cdr3_aa: CASSLVVVSSYNEQFF
cdr3_nt: TGCGCCAGCAGCTTGGTTGTGGTTAGCTCCTACAATGAGCAGTTCTTC

v_call: TRBV6-5
clone_size: many
j_call: TRBJ2-5
d_call: .
cdr3_aa: CASSYSQGGQETQYF
cdr3_nt: TGTGCCAGCAGTTACTCACAGGGAGGCCAAGAGACCCAGTACTTC

v_call: TRBV3-1
clone_size: many
j_call: TRBJ2-7
d_call: .
cdr3_aa: CASSRQNSYEQYF
cdr3_nt: TGTGCCAGCAGCCGACAAAACTCCTACGAGCAGTACTTC

v_call: TRBV7-9
clone_size: many
j_call: TRBJ2-7
d_call: TRBD1
cdr3_aa: CASSPRTGQGAFYEQYF
cdr3_nt: TGTGCCAGCAGCCCAAGAACGGGACAGGGGGCTTTCTACGAGCAGTACTTC

v_call: TRBV6-2/TRBV6-3
clone_size: many
j_call: TRBJ2-6
d_call: .
cdr3_aa: CASSYYDYQGSLSGANVLTF
cdr3_nt: TGTGCCAGCAGTTACTACGACTATCAGGGGTCCCTCTCTGGGGCCAACGTCCTGACTTTC

v_call: TRBV2
clone_size: many
j_call: TRBJ2-2
d_call: .
cdr3_aa: CASRLSDQLGTGELFF
cdr3_nt: TGTGCCAGCCGACTAAGTGACCAACTGGGAACCGGGGAGCTGTTTTTT

v_call: TRBV29-1
clone_size: many
j_call: TRBJ2-1
d_call: TRBD2
cdr3_aa: CSVVGLAGEGSYNEQFF
cdr3_nt: TGCAGCGTTGTTGGACTAGCGGGAGAAGGTTCCTACAATGAGCAGTTCTTC

v_call: TRBV29-1
clone_size: many
j_call: TRBJ2-7
d_call: .
cdr3_aa: CSVEVPSPSYEQYF
cdr3_nt: TGCAGCGTTGAAGTCCCCTCCCCGTCCTACGAGCAGTACTTC

v_call: TRBV3-1
clone_size: many
j_call: TRBJ2-1
d_call: TRBD2
cdr3_aa: CASSHPSGNEQFF
cdr3_nt: TGTGCCAGCAGCCACCCTAGCGGGAATGAGCAGTTCTTC

v_call: TRBV4-1
clone_size: many
j_call: TRBJ2-7
d_call: TRBD1
cdr3_aa: CASSRGQGAYEQYF
cdr3_nt: TGCGCCAGCAGCCGCGGACAGGGGGCCTACGAGCAGTACTTC

v_call: TRBV29-1
clone_size: many
j_call: TRBJ2-7
d_call: .
cdr3_aa: CSVEYSGPEFYEQYF
cdr3_nt: TGCAGCGTTGAGTACAGTGGGCCTGAATTCTACGAGCAGTACTTC

v_call: TRBV25-1
clone_size: many
j_call: TRBJ1-1
d_call: .
cdr3_aa: CASSEFGAYQESTEAFF
cdr3_nt: TGTGCCAGCAGTGAATTCGGGGCATACCAGGAGAGCACTGAAGCTTTCTTT

v_call: TRBV28
clone_size: many
j_call: TRBJ1-4
d_call: TRBD1
cdr3_aa: CASSSADGLGGQPKYGEKLFF
cdr3_nt: TGTGCCAGCAGTTCGGCGGATGGGCTGGGGGGACAGCCTAAGTATGGGGAAAAACTGTTTTTT

v_call: TRBV4-3
clone_size: few
j_call: TRBJ2-7
d_call: .
cdr3_aa: CASSQDNGDYEQYF
cdr3_nt: TGCGCCAGCAGCCAAGATAACGGGGACTACGAGCAGTACTTC

v_call: TRBV18
clone_size: many
j_call: TRBJ2-7
d_call: TRBD1
cdr3_aa: CASSPGQGPYEQYF
cdr3_nt: TGTGCCAGCTCACCGGGACAGGGACCCTACGAGCAGTACTTC

v_call: TRBV6-2/TRBV6-3
clone_size: .
j_call: TRBJ2-3
d_call: .
cdr3_aa: CASSYVLTLDTQYF
cdr3_nt: TGTGCCAGCAGTTACGTTCTAACGTTAGATACGCAGTATTTT

v_call: TRBV29-1
clone_size: many
j_call: TRBJ2-7
d_call: TRBD2
cdr3_aa: CSVSGGESSYEQYF
cdr3_nt: TGCAGCGTTAGCGGGGGGGAGAGCTCCTACGAGCAGTACTTC

v_call: TRBV10-3
clone_size: many
j_call: TRBJ2-1
d_call: TRBD2
cdr3_aa: CAISVYGTSRHNEQFF
cdr3_nt: TGTGCCATCAGTGTATATGGGACTAGTAGGCACAATGAGCAGTTCTTC

v_call: TRBV11-2
clone_size: many
j_call: TRBJ2-1
d_call: .
cdr3_aa: CASSYFGPPEQFF
cdr3_nt: TGTGCCAGCAGCTACTTTGGACCTCCTGAGCAGTTCTTC

v_call: TRBV7-9
clone_size: few
j_call: TRBJ2-7
d_call: .
cdr3_aa: CASSSLVDEQYF
cdr3_nt: TGTGCCAGCAGCTCATTGGTCGACGAGCAGTACTTC

v_call: TRBV12-3/TRBV12-4
clone_size: many
j_call: TRBJ2-1
d_call: TRBD2
cdr3_aa: CASTLSSSGRESYNEQFF
cdr3_nt: TGTGCCAGCACCCTCTCTTCTAGCGGGAGGGAATCCTACAATGAGCAGTTCTTC

v_call: TRBV7-3
clone_size: few
j_call: TRBJ2-7
d_call: .
cdr3_aa: CASSLWCGDSYEQYF
cdr3_nt: TGTGCCAGCAGCTTATGGTGTGGAGACAGCTACGAGCAGTACTTC

v_call: TRBV19
clone_size: few
j_call: TRBJ1-1
d_call: .
cdr3_aa: CASRPKGDPEAFF
cdr3_nt: TGTGCCAGTAGACCTAAGGGGGACCCTGAAGCTTTCTTT

v_call: TRBV12-3/TRBV12-4
clone_size: many
j_call: TRBJ1-2
d_call: .
cdr3_aa: CASSFMVRVAPGYTF
cdr3_nt: TGTGCCAGCAGTTTCATGGTCAGGGTGGCTCCTGGCTACACCTTC